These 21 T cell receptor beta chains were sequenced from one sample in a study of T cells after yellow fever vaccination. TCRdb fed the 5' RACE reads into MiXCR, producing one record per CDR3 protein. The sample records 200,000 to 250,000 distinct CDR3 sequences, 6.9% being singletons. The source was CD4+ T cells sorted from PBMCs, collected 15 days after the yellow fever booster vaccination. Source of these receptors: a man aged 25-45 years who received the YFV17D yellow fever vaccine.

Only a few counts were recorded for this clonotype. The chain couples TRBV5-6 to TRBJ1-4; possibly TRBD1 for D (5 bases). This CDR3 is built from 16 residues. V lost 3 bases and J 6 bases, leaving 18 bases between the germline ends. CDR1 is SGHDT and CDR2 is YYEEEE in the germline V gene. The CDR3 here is CASSSPMGVVDEKLFF. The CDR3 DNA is TGTGCCAGCAGCTCCCCAATGGGGGTTGTGGATGAAAAACTGTTTTTT.

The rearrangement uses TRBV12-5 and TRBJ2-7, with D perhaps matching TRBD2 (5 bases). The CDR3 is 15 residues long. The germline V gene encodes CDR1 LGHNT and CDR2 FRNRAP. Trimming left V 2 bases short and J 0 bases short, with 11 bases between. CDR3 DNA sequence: TGTGCTAGTGGTTTGCCGAGCGGTTTCTCCTACGAGCAGTACTTC. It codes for CASGLPSGFSYEQYF.

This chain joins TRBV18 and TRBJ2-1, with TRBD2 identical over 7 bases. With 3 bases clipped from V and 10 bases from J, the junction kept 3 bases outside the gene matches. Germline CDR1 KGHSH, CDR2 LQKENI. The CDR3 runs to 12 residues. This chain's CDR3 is CASSPISGEQFF. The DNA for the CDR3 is TGTGCCAGCTCACCGATTAGCGGGGAGCAGTTCTTC. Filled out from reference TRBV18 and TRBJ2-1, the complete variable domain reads NAGVMQNPRHLVRRRGQEARLRCSPMKGHSHVYWYRQLPEEGLKFMVYLQKENIIDESGMPKERFSAEFPKEGPSILRIQQVVRGDSAAYFCASSPISGEQFFGPGTRLTVL.

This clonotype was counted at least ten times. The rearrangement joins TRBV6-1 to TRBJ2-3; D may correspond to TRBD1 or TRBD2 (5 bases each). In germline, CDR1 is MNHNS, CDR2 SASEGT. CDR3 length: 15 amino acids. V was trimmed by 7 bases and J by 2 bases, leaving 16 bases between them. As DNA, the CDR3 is TGTGCCAGCAACCAAAGGGGACCATACACAGATACGCAGTATTTT. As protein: CASNQRGPYTDTQYF.

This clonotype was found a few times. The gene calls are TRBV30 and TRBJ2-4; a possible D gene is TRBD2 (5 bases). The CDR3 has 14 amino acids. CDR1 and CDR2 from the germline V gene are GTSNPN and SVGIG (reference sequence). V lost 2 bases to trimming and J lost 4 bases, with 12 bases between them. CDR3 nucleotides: TGTGCCTGGAGTTGGGGAGAAGAGAAAAACATTCAGTACTTC. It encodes CAWSWGEEKNIQYF. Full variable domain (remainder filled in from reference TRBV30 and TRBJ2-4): SQTIHQWPATLVQPVGSPLSLECTVEGTSNPNLYWYRQAAGRGLQLLFYSVGIGQISSEVPQNLSASRPQDRQFILSSKKLLLSDSGFYLCAWSWGEEKNIQYFGAGTRLSVL.

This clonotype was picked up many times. The CDR3 nucleotides are TGTGCCAGCAGCTTAGGGGTAGCGGGACTAGGTGAGCAGTTCTTC. Translating it yields CASSLGVAGLGEQFF. The V call is TRBV7-9, the J call TRBJ2-1, with TRBD2 identical over 8 bases. Germline V gene lookup returns CDR1 SEHNR and CDR2 FQNEAQ (reference sequence). This CDR3 region has 15 residues. The trim removed 1 base at V and 9 bases at J, leaving 8 bases unmatched.

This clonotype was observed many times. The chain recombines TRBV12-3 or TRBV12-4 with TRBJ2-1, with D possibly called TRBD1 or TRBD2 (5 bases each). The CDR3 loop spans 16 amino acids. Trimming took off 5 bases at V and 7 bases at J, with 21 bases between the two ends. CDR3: CASSPDRGSRVNEQFF. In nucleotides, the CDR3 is TGTGCCAGCAGTCCAGACCGGGGCTCTCGAGTAAATGAGCAGTTCTTC.

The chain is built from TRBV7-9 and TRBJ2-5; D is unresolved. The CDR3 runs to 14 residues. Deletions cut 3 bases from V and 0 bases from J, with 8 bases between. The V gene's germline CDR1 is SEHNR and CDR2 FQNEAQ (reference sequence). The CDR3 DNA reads TGTGCCAGCAGCTTGGACCTGTACCAAGAGACCCAGTACTTC. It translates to CASSLDLYQETQYF.

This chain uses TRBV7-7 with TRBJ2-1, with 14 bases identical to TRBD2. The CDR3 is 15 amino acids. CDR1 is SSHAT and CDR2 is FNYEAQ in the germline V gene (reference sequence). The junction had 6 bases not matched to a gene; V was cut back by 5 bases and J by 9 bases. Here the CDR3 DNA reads TGTGCCAGCAGCCAGGGACTAGCGGGAGTCAGTGAGCAGTTCTTC. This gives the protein CASSQGLAGVSEQFF.

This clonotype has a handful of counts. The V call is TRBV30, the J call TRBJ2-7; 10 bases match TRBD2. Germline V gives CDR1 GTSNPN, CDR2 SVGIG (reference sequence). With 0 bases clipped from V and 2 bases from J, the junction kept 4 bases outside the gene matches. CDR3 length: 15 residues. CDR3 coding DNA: TGTGCCTGGAGTGTTCGGACTAGCGGAACCTACGAGCAGTACTTC. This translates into CAWSVRTSGTYEQYF.

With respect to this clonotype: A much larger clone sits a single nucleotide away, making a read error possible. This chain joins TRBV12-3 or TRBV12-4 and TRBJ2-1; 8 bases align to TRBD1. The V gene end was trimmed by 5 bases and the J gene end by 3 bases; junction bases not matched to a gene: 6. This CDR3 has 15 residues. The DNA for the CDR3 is TGTGCCAGCAGTCCCGGACAGGGTGGCTACAATGAGCAGTTCTTC. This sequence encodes CASSPGQGGYNEQFF.

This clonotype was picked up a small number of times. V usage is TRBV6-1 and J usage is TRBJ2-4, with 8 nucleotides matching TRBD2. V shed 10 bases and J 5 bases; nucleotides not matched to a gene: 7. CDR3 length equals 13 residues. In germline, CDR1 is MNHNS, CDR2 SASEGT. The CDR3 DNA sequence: TGTGCCACCTTCGGGGGGGGCGAAAACATTCAGTACTTC. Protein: CATFGGGENIQYF.

CDR3 residues: CASSPIGQSEAFF. CDR3 coding DNA: TGCGCCAGCAGCCCGATAGGGCAGTCTGAAGCTTTCTTT. The J gene is TRBJ1-1, the V gene TRBV5-1; D unresolved. CDR3 length: 13 residues. The V gene's germline CDR1 is SGHRS and CDR2 YFSETQ. Trimming cost V 4 bases and J 6 bases, with 13 bases left between them.

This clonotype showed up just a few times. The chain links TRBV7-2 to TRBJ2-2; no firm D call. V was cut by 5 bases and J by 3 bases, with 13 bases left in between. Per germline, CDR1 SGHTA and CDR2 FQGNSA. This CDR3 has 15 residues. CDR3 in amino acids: CASSPRQVYTGELFF. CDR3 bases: TGTGCCAGCAGCCCGAGGCAGGTTTACACCGGGGAGCTGTTTTTT. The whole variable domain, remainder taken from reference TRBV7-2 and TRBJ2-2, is GAGVSQSPSNKVTEKGKDVELRCDPISGHTALYWYRQSLGQGLEFLIYFQGNSAPDKSGLPSDRFSAERTGGSVSTLTIQRTQQEDSAVYLCASSPRQVYTGELFFGEGSRLTVL.

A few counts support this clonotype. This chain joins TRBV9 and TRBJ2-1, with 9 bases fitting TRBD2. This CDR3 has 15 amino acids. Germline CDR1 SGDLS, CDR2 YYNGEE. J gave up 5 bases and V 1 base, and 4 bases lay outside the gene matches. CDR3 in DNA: TGTGCCAGCAGCGTAAGCGGGAGGAACAACAATGAGCAGTTCTTC. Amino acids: CASSVSGRNNNEQFF.

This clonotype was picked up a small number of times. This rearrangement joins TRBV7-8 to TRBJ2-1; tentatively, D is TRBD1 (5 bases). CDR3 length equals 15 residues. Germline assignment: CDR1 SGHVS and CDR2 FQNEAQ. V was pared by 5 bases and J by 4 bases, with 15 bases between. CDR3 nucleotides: TGTGCCAGCAGCCCTGGGGCCACGGAGTACAATGAGCAGTTCTTC. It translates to CASSPGATEYNEQFF.

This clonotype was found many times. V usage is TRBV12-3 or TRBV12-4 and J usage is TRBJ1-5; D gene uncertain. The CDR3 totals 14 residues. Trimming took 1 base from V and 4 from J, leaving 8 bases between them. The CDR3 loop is CASSLGTGNQPQHF. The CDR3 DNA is TGTGCCAGCAGTTTAGGGACCGGTAATCAGCCCCAGCATTTT.

The CDR3 protein is CATQGTTNEKLFF. Here the CDR3 DNA reads TGTGCCACACAGGGAACAACTAATGAAAAACTGTTTTTT. V is TRBV18 and J is TRBJ1-4; D might be TRBD1 (6 bases). CDR1 and CDR2 (germline): KGHSH, LQKENI. The CDR3 contains 13 residues. V lost 10 bases, J lost 0 bases, and 9 bases lay in between.

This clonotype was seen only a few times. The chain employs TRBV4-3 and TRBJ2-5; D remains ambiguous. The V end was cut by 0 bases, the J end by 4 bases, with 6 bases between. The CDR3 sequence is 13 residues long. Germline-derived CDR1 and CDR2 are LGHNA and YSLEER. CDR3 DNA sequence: TGCGCCAGCAGCCAAGAGCTATTAGAGACCCAGTACTTC. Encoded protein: CASSQELLETQYF.

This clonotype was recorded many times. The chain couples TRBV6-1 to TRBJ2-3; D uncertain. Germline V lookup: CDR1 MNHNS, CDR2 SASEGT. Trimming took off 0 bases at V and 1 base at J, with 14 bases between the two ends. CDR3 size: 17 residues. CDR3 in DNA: TGTGCCAGCAGTGAAGCGCACGCCGGTCTCGGCACAGATACGCAGTATTTT. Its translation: CASSEAHAGLGTDTQYF.

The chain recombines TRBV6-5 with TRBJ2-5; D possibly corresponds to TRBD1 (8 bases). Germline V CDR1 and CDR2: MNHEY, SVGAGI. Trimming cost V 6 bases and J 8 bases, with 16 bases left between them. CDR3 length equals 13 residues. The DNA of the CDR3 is TGTGCCAGCAGATACAGGGGGGGGAAAACCCAGTACTTC. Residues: CASRYRGGKTQYF.